The 5 T cell receptor beta chains in this list originate from one sample, sequenced in a study of T cells in localized non-small cell lung cancer. Sequencing was performed with immunoSEQ multiplex PCR; in TCRdb, only in-frame clones are kept and a portion is missing. Of approximately 34,000 clones detected, just over 90% appear once; the ten largest clones hold 7.9%. Source: peripheral blood, taken before any cancer treatment. The receptors originated from an older female donor with stage I lung adenocarcinoma.

V usage is TRBV28 and J usage is TRBJ2-7; tentative D call: TRBD1 (6 bases). The CDR3 runs to 14 residues. Trimming shortened V by 10 bases and J by 3 bases, and 19 bases separated the two germline ends. Germline loops: CDR1 MDHEN, CDR2 SYDVKM. The CDR3 bases are TGTGCCATCACGACCGGGACAATCTACTACGAGCAGTACTTC. It yields the protein CAITTGTIYYEQYF.

V is TRBV19 and J is TRBJ2-2; no clear D gene. Germline lookup yields CDR1 LNHDA and CDR2 SQIVND (reference sequence). The CDR3 has 13 amino acids. Between the trimmed V and J ends, which lost 6 bases and 6 bases, there was a span of 11 bases. The CDR3 DNA reads TGTGCCAGTAGGTTGAGTGAGGCCGGGGAGCTGTTTTTT. Residues: CASRLSEAGELFF.

V usage is TRBV7-2 and J usage is TRBJ2-7, with TRBD2 as a possible D gene (6 bases). Germline assignment: CDR1 SGHTA and CDR2 FQGNSA. CDR3 size: 14 residues. V lost 3 bases and J lost 6, with 15 bases in between. This CDR3 reads CASSLAVGGGEQYV. The CDR3 coding sequence is TGTGCCAGCAGCTTGGCCGTCGGGGGTGGCGAGCAGTACGTC.

The J gene is TRBJ2-5, the V gene TRBV7-2, with a weak D call TRBD2 (5 bases). The CDR3 contains 14 residues. Germline values: CDR1 SGHTA, CDR2 FQGNSA. With 3 bases removed from V and 2 bases from J, the gap between germline ends came to 10 bases. The CDR3 nucleotides are TGTGCCAGCAGCTTTTACGGGGATCAAGAGACCCAGTACTTC. It specifies CASSFYGDQETQYF.

This clone has a single count. The V and J genes are TRBV7-8 and TRBJ1-5; 8 nucleotides match TRBD1. Germline assignment: CDR1 SGHVS and CDR2 FQNEAQ. J gave up 6 bases and V 0 bases, and 7 bases lay outside the gene matches. This CDR3 is built from 16 residues. The CDR3 reads CASSLADRGGSQPQHF. The CDR3 nucleotides read TGTGCCAGCAGCTTAGCTGACAGGGGAGGGAGTCAGCCCCAGCATTTT.